The 28 T cell receptor beta chains below all came from one sample that was sequenced in a study of blood T cells in healthy people across ages. Primers used in a second PCR of about 7 to 12 cycles were a sample-barcoded 5' primer and a J-beta primer mix. MiXCR was run by TCRdb on the 5' RACE reads, yielding one entry per CDR3 protein. The sample has some 930,000 distinct CDR3 sequences; almost 30% are singletons. These records were also assigned to another study, of T cells of mothers and their children.

Sample: blood. The receptors were sampled from a woman aged 40 to 50 in good health.

J is TRBJ2-7 and V is TRBV6-5, with D hard to call. Between the trimmed V and J ends, which lost 4 bases and 0 bases, there was a span of 16 bases. This CDR3 contains 16 residues. The germline V gene encodes CDR1 MNHEY and CDR2 SVGAGI. Here the CDR3 reads CASSSLVDGRSYEQYF. The CDR3 DNA reads TGTGCCAGCAGTTCCTTGGTCGACGGCCGCTCCTACGAGCAGTACTTC.

V and J are TRBV6-5 and TRBJ2-7, with D perhaps TRBD1 (6 bases). This CDR3 has 15 residues. Germline V CDR1 and CDR2: MNHEY, SVGAGI. Trimming removed 4 bases from V and 3 bases from J, with 16 bases in between. The CDR3 nucleotides are TGTGCCAGCAGTTCGATACAGGGTAGTAGCTACGAGCAGTACTTC. It translates to CASSSIQGSSYEQYF.

As to this clonotype: The junction shows a germline mismatch at one end, possibly a read error. The V and J genes are TRBV5-1 and TRBJ1-6; D is uncertain. CDR1 is SGHRS, CDR2 YFSETQ, per germline. The length of the CDR3 is 13 residues. The CDR3 DNA reads TGCGCCAGCCGCTTGGAAGGCAATTCACCCCTCCACTTT. This sequence encodes CASRLEGNSPLHF.

This clonotype was detected many times. An end of the junction differs from the germline gene, which may be a read error. V is TRBV12-3 or TRBV12-4 and J is TRBJ2-3; no firm D call. The CDR3 contains 11 residues. The CDR3 DNA follows: TGTGCCAGCAGCTTAGTTGGTACACAGTATTTT. Residues: CASSLVGTQYF.

This clonotype was seen more than once but under ten times. The chain employs TRBV7-3 and TRBJ2-5; possibly TRBD2 for D (5 bases). From germline, CDR1 is SGHTA and CDR2 FQGTGA. CDR3 length equals 15 residues. Trimming cost V 5 bases and J 2 bases, with 15 bases left between them. The CDR3 loop is CASSLTRTPQETQYF. The CDR3 DNA reads as TGTGCCAGCAGCCTCACTAGGACGCCTCAAGAGACCCAGTACTTC.

This clonotype was found a few times. The chain employs TRBV7-2 and TRBJ2-5, with D perhaps given as TRBD1 or TRBD2 (6 bases each). This CDR3 contains 17 residues. V lost 5 bases, J lost 1 base, and 20 bases lay in between. The germline CDR1 and CDR2 sequences are SGHTA and FQGNSA. The CDR3 nucleotides read TGTGCCAGCAGCCCTAGGGGGTTGGGACTGCGCCAAGAGACCCAGTACTTC. Translation gives CASSPRGLGLRQETQYF.

The chain combines TRBV21-1 with TRBJ1-3; the table's D call of TRBD1 was not tested on the DNA. TRBV21-1 has pseudogene status. The CDR3 runs to 16 residues. CDR3 loop: CASSTRTPYSGNTIYF. DNA for the CDR3: TGTGCCAGCAGCACCCGGACTCCATACTCTGGAAACACCATATATTTT.

The V and J genes are TRBV6-5 and TRBJ2-7; 14 bases match TRBD2. In germline, CDR1 is MNHEY, CDR2 SVGAGI. This CDR3 has 17 amino acids. V was pared by 4 bases and J by 7 bases, with 12 bases of the junction left unmatched. The CDR3 loop is CASSSGLAGDPYNEQYF. As DNA, the CDR3 is TGTGCCAGCAGTTCGGGACTAGCGGGAGACCCCTACAATGAGCAGTACTTC.

This clonotype appeared a few times. This sequence joins TRBV18 and TRBJ2-7; no reliable D call. The CDR3 is 15 amino acids. Germline lookup yields CDR1 KGHSH and CDR2 LQKENI. V was clipped by 3 bases and J by 0 bases, with 12 bases between them. This chain's CDR3 is CASSPNLQLSYEQYF. The CDR3 nucleotides are TGTGCCAGCTCACCGAACCTCCAGCTCTCCTACGAGCAGTACTTC.

In its sample, this clonotype was seen a few times. The chain carries TRBV28 and TRBJ1-4, with 8 bases matching TRBD1. The V gene end was trimmed by 3 bases and the J gene end by 7 bases; junction bases not matched to a gene: 4. There are 14 residues in the CDR3. Germline values: CDR1 MDHEN, CDR2 SYDVKM. In DNA, the CDR3 is TGTGCCAGCAGTTTTCTAGGGACAGGTGAAAAACTGTTTTTT. Residues: CASSFLGTGEKLFF.

In this sample, this clonotype turned up a few times. This chain joins TRBV27 and TRBJ2-6, with D uncertain. The CDR3 contains 17 residues. V lost 1 base, J lost 1 base, and 11 bases lay in between. Germline V lookup: CDR1 MNHEY, CDR2 SMNVEV (reference sequence). CDR3 DNA sequence: TGTGCCAGCAGTTTATTGAGGCAGCCTTCTGGGGCCAACGTCCTGACTTTC. This gives the protein CASSLLRQPSGANVLTF. Variable domain in full (rest from reference TRBV27 and TRBJ2-6): EAQVTQNPRYLITVTGKKLTVTCSQNMNHEYMSWYRQDPGLGLRQIYYSMNVEVTDKGDVPEGYKVSRKEKRNFPLILESPSPNQTSLYFCASSLLRQPSGANVLTFGAGSRLTVL.

As concerns this clonotype: Relative to the germline gene, one junction end is altered; a read error may explain this. The chain carries TRBV7-8 and TRBJ1-1, with 7 positions matching TRBD1. Per the germline V gene, CDR1 is SGHVS and CDR2 is FQNEAQ. The CDR3 has 15 residues. The DNA of the CDR3 is TGTGCCAGTAGCCCCGGGGACAGACCGAACGCTGAAGCTTTCTTT. It yields the protein CASSPGDRPNAEAFF.

The sample holds many counts of this clonotype. The V call is TRBV28, the J call TRBJ2-7; D remains ambiguous. Germline V gene sequence: CDR1 MDHEN, CDR2 SYDVKM. This CDR3 has 12 residues. Deletions cut 4 bases from V and 2 bases from J, with 6 bases between. The CDR3 loop reads CASSYGTYEQYF. For the CDR3, the DNA is TGTGCCAGCAGTTACGGTACCTACGAGCAGTACTTC.

In nucleotides, the CDR3 is TGTGCCAGCCCTTCGACAGGGAGGGGAATTATGAACACTGAAGCTTTCTTT. Protein product: CASPSTGRGIMNTEAFF. The gene calls are TRBV2 and TRBJ1-1; 7 bases agree with TRBD1. Germline CDR1 and CDR2: SNHLY and FYNNEI. V lost 8 bases, J lost 0 bases, and 15 bases stayed unmatched. The CDR3 totals 17 residues.

This clonotype has just a few counts. The rearrangement joins TRBV20-1 to TRBJ1-5; no clear D gene. V was clipped by 2 bases and J by 0 bases, with 11 bases between them. Germline assignment: CDR1 DFQATT and CDR2 SNEGSKA (reference sequence). The CDR3 consists of 15 residues. The CDR3 DNA reads TGCAGTGCTAGATTTCTGGAAAATAGCAATCAGCCCCAGCATTTT. The encoded protein is CSARFLENSNQPQHF.

This clonotype was recorded many times. The chain has TRBV24-1 and TRBJ2-1; D is tentatively TRBD1 or TRBD2 (5 bases each). The CDR3 extends over 13 amino acids. V lost 7 bases, J lost 8 bases, and 14 bases lay in between. The germline gives CDR1 KGHDR, CDR2 SFDVKD. The CDR3 sequence: CATRGRPKDEQFF. In DNA, the CDR3 is TGTGCCACCAGGGGACGGCCAAAGGATGAGCAGTTCTTC.

The V gene is TRBV5-1, the J gene TRBJ1-6, with D uncertain. The CDR3 totals 17 residues. With 2 bases removed from V and 0 bases from J, the gap between germline ends came to 12 bases. CDR1 and CDR2 from the germline V gene are SGHRS and YFSETQ. The chain's CDR3 is CASSFASRSSYNSPLHF. The CDR3, as DNA: TGCGCCAGCAGCTTCGCGTCCCGCAGCTCCTATAATTCACCCCTCCACTTT.

This clonotype was found a few times. V gene TRBV6-6 combines with J gene TRBJ1-2, with D possibly TRBD1 on 5 matching bases. The CDR3 has 15 residues. V lost 8 bases and J 0 bases, leaving 16 bases between the germline ends. Germline loops: CDR1 MNHNY, CDR2 SVGAGI (reference sequence). The CDR3 nucleotides read TGTGCCAGCTGGCCCACAGGAAGAACTAACTATGGCTACACCTTC. This codes for CASWPTGRTNYGYTF.

The CDR3, as DNA: TGTGCCAGCAGCTCAAGGGGCAGGGAGGTCTCAGATACGCAGTATTTT. This codes for CASSSRGREVSDTQYF. V usage is TRBV7-2 and J usage is TRBJ2-3; a weak D match, TRBD2 (6 bases). The CDR3 length is 16 residues. Germline V gene data show CDR1 as SGHTA and CDR2 as FQGNSA. V was clipped by 4 bases and J by 4 bases, with 18 bases between them.

This clonotype came up many times. The chain recombines TRBV30 with TRBJ2-7, with D perhaps TRBD2 (5 bases). The ends were cut back, 2 bases at V and 3 bases at J, with 14 bases in the middle. The CDR3 has 14 residues. Germline CDR1 is GTSNPN and CDR2 is SVGIG (reference sequence). CDR3 sequence (DNA): TGTGCCTGGAGTCGGCTATCGGGGTTCTACGAGCAGTACTTC. Translation: CAWSRLSGFYEQYF.

This clonotype was picked up a small number of times. An end of the junction differs from the germline gene, which may be a read error. J is TRBJ2-6 and V is TRBV5-1, with D tentatively TRBD2 (6 bases). CDR3 length: 16 residues. The V gene's germline CDR1 is SGHRS and CDR2 YFSETQ. Here the CDR3 reads CASGLGGDSGANVLTF. The CDR3 nucleotides are TGCGCCAGCGGCTTGGGGGGTGACTCTGGGGCCAACGTCCTGACTTTC.

This clonotype was observed a few times. V gene TRBV6-4 combines with J gene TRBJ2-1; TRBD1 matches at 8 bases. CDR1 is MRHNA and CDR2 is SNTAGT in the germline V gene. CDR3 length: 15 amino acids. Trimming took 0 bases from V and 7 from J; bases not matched to a gene: 5. The CDR3 loop is CASSDSPDRGNEQFF. The DNA of the CDR3 is TGTGCCAGCAGTGACTCGCCCGACAGGGGTAATGAGCAGTTCTTC.

The V gene is TRBV6-5, the J gene TRBJ2-5, with D possibly TRBD2 on 5 matching bases. CDR3 length equals 17 residues. V was pared by 0 bases and J by 0 bases, with 14 bases between. Per the germline V gene, CDR1 is MNHEY and CDR2 is SVGAGI. CDR3 bases: TGTGCCAGCAGTTACTCGGGGTCTAGCAGGTACCAAGAGACCCAGTACTTC. It specifies CASSYSGSSRYQETQYF.

This clonotype has a handful of counts. Germline is not matched at one junction end, which may reflect a read error. This chain connects TRBV4-1 to TRBJ1-2; a weak D match, TRBD1 (5 bases). The CDR3 is 15 amino acids. Germline CDR1 MGHRA, CDR2 YSYEKL. CDR3 region: CVSSQALPGRGGYTF. CDR3 DNA: TGCGTCAGCAGCCAAGCCCTACCAGGGAGAGGCGGCTACACCTTC.

The sample holds a few counts of this clonotype. The chain joins TRBV15 to TRBJ2-3; perhaps TRBD1 as D (5 bases). The CDR3 length is 13 residues. The germline V and J ends were trimmed by 6 bases and 0 bases, with 7 bases remaining between them. Germline CDR1 is LNHNV and CDR2 is YYDKDF (reference sequence). Here the CDR3 reads CATRQASTDTQYF. Here the CDR3 DNA reads TGTGCCACCAGACAGGCTAGCACAGATACGCAGTATTTT.

This clonotype was seen ten or more times. The V and J genes are TRBV6-6 and TRBJ2-3, with TRBD2 matching 7 bases. Trimming cost V 8 bases and J 0 bases; bases outside gene matches: 8. The germline CDR1 and CDR2 sequences are MNHNY and SVGAGI (reference sequence). CDR3 size: 15 residues. This CDR3 is CASSQRGYSTDTQYF. The CDR3 coding sequence is TGTGCCAGCTCCCAGCGGGGCTATAGCACAGATACGCAGTATTTT.

This clonotype has a single count. The chain employs TRBV2 and TRBJ2-2; no clear D. The CDR3 totals 16 residues. CDR1 is SNHLY and CDR2 is FYNNEI in the germline V gene. The V end lost 2 bases, the J end lost 2 bases, and 12 bases lay between the germline ends. This CDR3 reads CASSESRPYNTGELFF. CDR3 DNA sequence: TGTGCCAGCAGTGAATCAAGGCCCTACAACACCGGGGAGCTGTTTTTT.

Here the CDR3 reads CASSYSPGDSNQPQHF. DNA for the CDR3: TGTGCCAGCAGTTACTCCCCGGGTGATAGCAATCAGCCCCAGCATTTT. V is TRBV6-6 and J is TRBJ1-5; no firm D call. CDR3 length equals 16 residues. In germline, CDR1 is MNHNY, CDR2 SVGAGI (reference sequence). Trimming left V 0 bases short and J 0 bases short, with 9 bases between.